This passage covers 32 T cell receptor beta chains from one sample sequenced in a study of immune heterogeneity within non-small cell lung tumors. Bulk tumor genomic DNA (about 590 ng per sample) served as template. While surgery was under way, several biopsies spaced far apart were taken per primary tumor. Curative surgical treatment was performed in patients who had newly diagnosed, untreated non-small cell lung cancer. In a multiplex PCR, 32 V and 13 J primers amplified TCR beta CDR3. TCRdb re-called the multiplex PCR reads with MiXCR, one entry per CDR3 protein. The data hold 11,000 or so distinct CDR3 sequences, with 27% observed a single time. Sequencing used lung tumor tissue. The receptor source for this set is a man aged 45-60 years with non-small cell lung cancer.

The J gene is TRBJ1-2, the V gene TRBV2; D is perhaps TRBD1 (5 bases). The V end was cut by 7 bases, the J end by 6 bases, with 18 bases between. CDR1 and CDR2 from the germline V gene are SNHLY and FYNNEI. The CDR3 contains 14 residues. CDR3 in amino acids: CASTALQVRHGYTF. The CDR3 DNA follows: TGTGCCAGCACAGCCTTACAGGTGAGGCATGGCTACACCTTC.

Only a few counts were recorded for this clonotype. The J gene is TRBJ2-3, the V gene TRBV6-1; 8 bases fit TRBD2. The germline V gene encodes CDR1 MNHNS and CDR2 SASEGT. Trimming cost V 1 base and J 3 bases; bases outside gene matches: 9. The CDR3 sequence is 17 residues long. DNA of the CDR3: TGTGCCAGCAGTGAAGAGAGCGGGGGCGGTAAAACAGATACGCAGTATTTT. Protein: CASSEESGGGKTDTQYF.

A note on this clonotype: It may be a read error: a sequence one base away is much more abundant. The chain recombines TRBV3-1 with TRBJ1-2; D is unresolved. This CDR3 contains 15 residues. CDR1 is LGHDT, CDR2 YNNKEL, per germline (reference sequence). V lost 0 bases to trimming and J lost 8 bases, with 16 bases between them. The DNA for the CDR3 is TGTGCCAGCAGCCAAGATGCCGGATCCGCGTTCGGCTACACCTTC. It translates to CASSQDAGSAFGYTF.

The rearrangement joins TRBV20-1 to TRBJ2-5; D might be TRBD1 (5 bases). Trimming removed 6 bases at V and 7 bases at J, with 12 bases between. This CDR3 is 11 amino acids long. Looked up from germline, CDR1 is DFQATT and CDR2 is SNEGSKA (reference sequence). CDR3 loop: CSAMGPGTQYF. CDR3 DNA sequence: TGCAGTGCCATGGGGCCGGGGACCCAGTACTTC.

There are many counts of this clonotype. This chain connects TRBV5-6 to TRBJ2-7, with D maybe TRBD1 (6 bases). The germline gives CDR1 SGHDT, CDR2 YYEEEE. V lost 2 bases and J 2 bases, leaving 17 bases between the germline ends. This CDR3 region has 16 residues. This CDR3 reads CASSFEQGFTAYEQYF. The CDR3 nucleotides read TGTGCCAGCAGCTTTGAACAGGGTTTCACAGCCTACGAGCAGTACTTC.

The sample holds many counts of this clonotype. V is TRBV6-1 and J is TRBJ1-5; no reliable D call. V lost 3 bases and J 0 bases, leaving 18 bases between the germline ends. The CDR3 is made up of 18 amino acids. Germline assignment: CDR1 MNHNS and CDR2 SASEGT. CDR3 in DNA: TGTGCCAGCAGTGATCGCACGGAGTCAGATTATAGCAATCAGCCCCAGCATTTT. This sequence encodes CASSDRTESDYSNQPQHF.

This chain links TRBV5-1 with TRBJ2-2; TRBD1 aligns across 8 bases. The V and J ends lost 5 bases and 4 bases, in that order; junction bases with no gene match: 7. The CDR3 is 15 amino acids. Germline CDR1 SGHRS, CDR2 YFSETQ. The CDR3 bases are TGCGCCAGCAGTACAGGACAGGGCGTCACCGGGGAGCTGTTTTTT. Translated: CASSTGQGVTGELFF. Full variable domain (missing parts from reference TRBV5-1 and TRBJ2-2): KAGVTQTPRYLIKTRGQQVTLSCSPISGHRSVSWYQQTPGQGLQFLFEYFSETQRNKGNFPGRFSGRQFSNSRSEMNVSTLELGDSALYLCASSTGQGVTGELFFGEGSRLTVL.

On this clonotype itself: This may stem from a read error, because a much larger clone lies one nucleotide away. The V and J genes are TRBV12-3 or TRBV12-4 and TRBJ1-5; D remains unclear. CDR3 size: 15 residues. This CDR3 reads CASSLRSGGNHPQHF. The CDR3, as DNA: TGTGCCAGCAGTTTACGGTCAGGCGGCAATCATCCCCAGCATTTT.

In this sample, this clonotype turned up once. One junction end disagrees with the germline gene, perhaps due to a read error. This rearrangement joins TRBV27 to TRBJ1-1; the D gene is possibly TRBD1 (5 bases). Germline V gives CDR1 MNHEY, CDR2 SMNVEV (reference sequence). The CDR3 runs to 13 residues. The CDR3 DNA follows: TGTGCCAGCAGTCCACGACAGTTTTTCGGAGCTTTGTTT. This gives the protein CASSPRQFFGALF.

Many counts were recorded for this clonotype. The CDR3 sequence is CASSLSRSRDAYEKLFF. The CDR3 DNA sequence: TGTGCCAGCAGTTTATCGCGATCCAGGGATGCCTACGAAAAACTGTTTTTT. The V call is TRBV27, the J call TRBJ1-4; D might be TRBD1 (5 bases). The CDR3 has 17 amino acids. Germline CDR1 is MNHEY and CDR2 is SMNVEV (reference sequence). The V gene lost 0 bases and the J gene lost 8 bases, with 19 bases spanning the gap. The full variable domain, its missing parts supplied by reference TRBV27 and TRBJ1-4, is EAQVTQNPRYLITVTGKKLTVTCSQNMNHEYMSWYRQDPGLGLRQIYYSMNVEVTDKGDVPEGYKVSRKEKRNFPLILESPSPNQTSLYFCASSLSRSRDAYEKLFFGSGTQLSVL.

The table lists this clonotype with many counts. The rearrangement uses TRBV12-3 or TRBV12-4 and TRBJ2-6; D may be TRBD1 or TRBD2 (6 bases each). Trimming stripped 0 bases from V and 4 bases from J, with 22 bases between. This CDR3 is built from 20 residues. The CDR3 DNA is TGTGCCAGCAGTTTAGCAGGGGGGCAGGGGATGCGGGAAGGGGCCAACGTCCTGACTTTC. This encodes CASSLAGGQGMREGANVLTF.

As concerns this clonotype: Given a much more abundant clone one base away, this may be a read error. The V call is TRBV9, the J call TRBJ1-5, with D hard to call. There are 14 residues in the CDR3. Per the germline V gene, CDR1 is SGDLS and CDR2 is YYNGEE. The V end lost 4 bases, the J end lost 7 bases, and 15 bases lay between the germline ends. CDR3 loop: CASSIAGVNQPQHF. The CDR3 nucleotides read TGTGCCAGCAGCATTGCCGGGGTTAACCAGCCCCAGCATTTT.

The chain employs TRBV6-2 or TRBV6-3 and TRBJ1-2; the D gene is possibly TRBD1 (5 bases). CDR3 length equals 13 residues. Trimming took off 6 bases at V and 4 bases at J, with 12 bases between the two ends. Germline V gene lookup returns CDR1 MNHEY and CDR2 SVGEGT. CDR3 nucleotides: TGTGCCAGCAGACAGGTGGGGAGCTATGGCTACACCTTC. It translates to CASRQVGSYGYTF.

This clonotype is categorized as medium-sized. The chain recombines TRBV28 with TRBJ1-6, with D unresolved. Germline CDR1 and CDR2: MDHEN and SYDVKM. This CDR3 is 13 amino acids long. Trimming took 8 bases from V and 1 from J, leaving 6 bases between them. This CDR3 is CASGTSYNSPLHF. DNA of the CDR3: TGTGCCAGCGGTACGTCCTATAATTCACCCCTCCACTTT.

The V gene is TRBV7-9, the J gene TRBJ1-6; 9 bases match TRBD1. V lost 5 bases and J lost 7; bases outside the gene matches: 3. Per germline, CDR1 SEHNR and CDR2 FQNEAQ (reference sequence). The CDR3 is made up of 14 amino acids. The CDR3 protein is CASSRGQGNSPLHF. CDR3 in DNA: TGTGCCAGCAGCCGTGGACAGGGGAATTCACCCCTCCACTTT.

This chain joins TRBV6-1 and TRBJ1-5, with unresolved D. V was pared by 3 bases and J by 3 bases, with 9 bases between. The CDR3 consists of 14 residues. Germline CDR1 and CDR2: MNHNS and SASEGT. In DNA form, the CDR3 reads TGTGCCAGCAGTGACCAGGTTAACAATCAGCCCCAGCATTTT. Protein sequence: CASSDQVNNQPQHF.

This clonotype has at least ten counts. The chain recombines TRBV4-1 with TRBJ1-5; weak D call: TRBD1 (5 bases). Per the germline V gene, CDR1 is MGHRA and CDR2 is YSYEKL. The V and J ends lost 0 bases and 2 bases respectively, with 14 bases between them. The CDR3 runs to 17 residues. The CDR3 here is CASSQDLWGMGNQPQHF. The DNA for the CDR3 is TGCGCCAGCAGCCAAGATCTTTGGGGGATGGGCAATCAGCCCCAGCATTTT.

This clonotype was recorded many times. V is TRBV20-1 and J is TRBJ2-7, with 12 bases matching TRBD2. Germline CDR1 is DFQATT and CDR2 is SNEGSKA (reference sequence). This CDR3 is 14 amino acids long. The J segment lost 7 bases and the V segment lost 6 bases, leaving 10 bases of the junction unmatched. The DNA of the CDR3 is TGCAGTGCACCCAGACTAGCGGGAGAGGATGAGCAGTACTTC. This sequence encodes CSAPRLAGEDEQYF.

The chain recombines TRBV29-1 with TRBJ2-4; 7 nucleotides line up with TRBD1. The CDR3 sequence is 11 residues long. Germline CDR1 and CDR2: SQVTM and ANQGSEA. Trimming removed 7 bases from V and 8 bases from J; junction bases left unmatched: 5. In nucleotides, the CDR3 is TGCAGCGGACGACAGGGAGACATTCAGTACTTC. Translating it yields CSGRQGDIQYF.

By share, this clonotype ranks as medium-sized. CDR3 loop: CASSKKGSGQPQHF. The CDR3 DNA reads TGTGCCAGTAGTAAAAAAGGGTCGGGTCAGCCCCAGCATTTT. The chain links TRBV19 to TRBJ1-5; D is unclear. The germline V gene encodes CDR1 LNHDA and CDR2 SQIVND (reference sequence). Trimming shortened V by 4 bases and J by 6 bases, and 13 bases separated the two germline ends. This CDR3 is built from 14 residues.

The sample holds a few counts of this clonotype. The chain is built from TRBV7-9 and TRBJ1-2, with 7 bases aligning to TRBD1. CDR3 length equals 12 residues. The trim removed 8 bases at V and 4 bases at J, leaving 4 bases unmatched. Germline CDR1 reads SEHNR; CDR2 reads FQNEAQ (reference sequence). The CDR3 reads CASEGTAYGYTF. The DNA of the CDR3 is TGTGCCAGCGAGGGGACAGCCTATGGCTACACCTTC.

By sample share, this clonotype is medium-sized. The CDR3 DNA sequence: TGTGCCACCAGTGATACAGGGATGTATCAGCCCCAGCATTTT. Translation: CATSDTGMYQPQHF. V usage is TRBV24-1 and J usage is TRBJ1-5; maybe TRBD1 (6 bases). V was shortened by 3 bases and J by 5 bases, with 10 bases between the two germline ends. The CDR3 has 14 residues. Germline CDR1 KGHDR, CDR2 SFDVKD.

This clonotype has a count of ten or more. The CDR3 loop is CASSFLLQGGELFF. The CDR3 coding sequence is TGTGCCAGCAGCTTCTTGCTTCAGGGCGGGGAGCTGTTTTTT. V is TRBV13 and J is TRBJ2-2; D possibly corresponds to TRBD1 (5 bases). The CDR3 totals 14 residues. Trimming pared 3 bases from V and 7 bases from J, leaving 12 bases between. Germline CDR1 and CDR2: PRHDT and FYEKMQ (reference sequence).

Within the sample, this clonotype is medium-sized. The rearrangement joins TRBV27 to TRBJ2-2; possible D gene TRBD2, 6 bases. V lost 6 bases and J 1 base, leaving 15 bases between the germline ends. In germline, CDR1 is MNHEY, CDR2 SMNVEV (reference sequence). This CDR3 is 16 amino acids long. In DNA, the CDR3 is TGTGCCAGCAGCCCTAGTTTAGCGGTGAACACCGGGGAGCTGTTTTTT. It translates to CASSPSLAVNTGELFF.

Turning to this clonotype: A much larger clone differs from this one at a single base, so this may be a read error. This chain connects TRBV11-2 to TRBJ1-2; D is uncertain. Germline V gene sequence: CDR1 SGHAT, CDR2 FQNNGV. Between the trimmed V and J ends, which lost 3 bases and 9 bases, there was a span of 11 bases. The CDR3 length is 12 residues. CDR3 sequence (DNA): TGTGCCAGCAGCTTCGCGGGCGACTGCTACACCTTC. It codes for CASSFAGDCYTF. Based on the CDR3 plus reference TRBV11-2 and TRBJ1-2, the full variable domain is EAGVAQSPRYKIIEKRQSVAFWCNPISGHATLYWYQQILGQGPKLLIQFQNNGVVDDSQLPKDRFSAERLKGVDSTLKIQPAKLEDSAVYLCASSFAGDCYTFGSGTRLTVV.

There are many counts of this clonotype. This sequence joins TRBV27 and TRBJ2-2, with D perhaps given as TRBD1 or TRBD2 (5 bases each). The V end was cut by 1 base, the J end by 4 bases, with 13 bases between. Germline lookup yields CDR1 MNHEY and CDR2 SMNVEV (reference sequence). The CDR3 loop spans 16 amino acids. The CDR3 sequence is CASSLWGRYSTGELFF. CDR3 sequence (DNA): TGTGCCAGCAGTTTATGGGGACGCTACTCCACCGGGGAGCTGTTTTTT.

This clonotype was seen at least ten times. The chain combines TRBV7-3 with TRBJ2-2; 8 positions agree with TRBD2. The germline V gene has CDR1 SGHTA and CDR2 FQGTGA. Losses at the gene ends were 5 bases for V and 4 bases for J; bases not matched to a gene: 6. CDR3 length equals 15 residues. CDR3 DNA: TGTGCCAGCAGCAGAACGGGGGGGCCCACCGGGGAGCTGTTTTTT. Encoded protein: CASSRTGGPTGELFF.

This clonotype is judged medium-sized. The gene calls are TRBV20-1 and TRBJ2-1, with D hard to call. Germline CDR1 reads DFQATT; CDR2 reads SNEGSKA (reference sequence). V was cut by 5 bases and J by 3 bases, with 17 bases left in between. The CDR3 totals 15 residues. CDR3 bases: TGCAGTGCTCGCCCCGTAGGACGCTTCTACAATGAGCAGTTCTTC. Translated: CSARPVGRFYNEQFF.

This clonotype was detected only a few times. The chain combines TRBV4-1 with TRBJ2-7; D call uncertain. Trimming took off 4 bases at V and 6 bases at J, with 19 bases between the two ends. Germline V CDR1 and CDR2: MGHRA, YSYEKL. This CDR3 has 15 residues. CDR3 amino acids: CASSPWPLSVGEQYF. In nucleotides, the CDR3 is TGCGCCAGCAGCCCGTGGCCACTCTCAGTGGGCGAGCAGTACTTC.

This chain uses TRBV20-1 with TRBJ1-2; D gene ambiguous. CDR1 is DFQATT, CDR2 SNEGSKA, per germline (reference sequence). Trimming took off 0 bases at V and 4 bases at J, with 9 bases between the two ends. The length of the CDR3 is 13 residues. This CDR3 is CSARDSATYGYTF. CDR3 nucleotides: TGCAGTGCTAGAGATTCAGCTACCTATGGCTACACCTTC.

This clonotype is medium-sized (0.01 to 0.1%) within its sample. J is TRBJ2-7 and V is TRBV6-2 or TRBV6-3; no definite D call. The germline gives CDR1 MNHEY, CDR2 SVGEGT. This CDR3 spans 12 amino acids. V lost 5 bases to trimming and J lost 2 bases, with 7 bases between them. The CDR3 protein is CASSPYTYEQYF. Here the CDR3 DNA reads TGTGCCAGCAGTCCCTACACCTACGAGCAGTACTTC.

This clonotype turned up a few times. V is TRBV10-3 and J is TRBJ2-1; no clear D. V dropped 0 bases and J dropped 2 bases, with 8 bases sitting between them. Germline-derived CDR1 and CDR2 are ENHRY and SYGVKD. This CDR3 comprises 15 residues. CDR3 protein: CAISESGGTYNEQFF. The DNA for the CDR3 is TGTGCCATCAGTGAGTCGGGTGGAACCTACAATGAGCAGTTCTTC.